This entry features one T cell receptor beta chain sequence. Antigen unknown. This entry belongs to a study of CD8 T cells in ankylosing spondylitis. Regarding the study as a whole: The authors reported significant enrichment of disease-linked clones in matched ankylosing spondylitis synovial fluid.

Each TCR beta library was made by quantitative 5'-RACE that incorporated molecular barcodes. TCRdb analysed the 5' RACE reads with MiXCR anew, one entry per CDR3 protein. The table shows about 250,000 distinct CDR3 sequences, with over 30% occurring only once. The CDR3 contains 13 residues. CDR1 is LGHDT, CDR2 YNNKEL, per germline (reference sequence). V was cut by 0 bases and J by 8 bases, with 7 bases left in between. The sequence was collected from a male donor with ankylosing spondylitis or in good health (not recorded which). The sequencing input was blood, either unsorted or a sorted T cell fraction (not recorded which). This chain connects TRBV3-1 to TRBJ1-4; D not certain. The CDR3 is CASSQDSGEKLFF. The CDR3 DNA reads as TGTGCCAGCAGCCAAGATTCGGGCGAAAAACTGTTTTTT.